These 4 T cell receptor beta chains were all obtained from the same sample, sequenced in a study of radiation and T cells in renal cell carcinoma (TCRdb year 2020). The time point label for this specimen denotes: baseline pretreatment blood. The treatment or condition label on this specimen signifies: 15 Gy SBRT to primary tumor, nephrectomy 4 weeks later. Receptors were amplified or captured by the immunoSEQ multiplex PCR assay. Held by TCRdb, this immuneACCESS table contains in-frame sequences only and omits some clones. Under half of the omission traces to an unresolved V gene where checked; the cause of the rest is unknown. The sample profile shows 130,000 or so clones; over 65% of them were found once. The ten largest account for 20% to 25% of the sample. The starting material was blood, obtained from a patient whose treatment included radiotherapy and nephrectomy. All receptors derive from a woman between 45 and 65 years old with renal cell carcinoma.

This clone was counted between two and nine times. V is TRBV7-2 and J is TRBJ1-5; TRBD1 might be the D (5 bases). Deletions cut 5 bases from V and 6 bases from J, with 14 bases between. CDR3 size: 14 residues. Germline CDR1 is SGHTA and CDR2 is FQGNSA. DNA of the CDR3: TGTGCCAGCAGCCTGTCGGGGGTGGGTCAGCCCCAGCATTTT. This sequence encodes CASSLSGVGQPQHF.

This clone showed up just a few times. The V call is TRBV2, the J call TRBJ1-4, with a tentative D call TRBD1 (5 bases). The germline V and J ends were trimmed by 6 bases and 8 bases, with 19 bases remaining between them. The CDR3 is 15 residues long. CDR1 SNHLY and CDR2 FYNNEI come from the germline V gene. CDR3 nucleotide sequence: TGTGCCAGCAGGGACCAACGGGGGAAGGGAGAAAAACTGTTTTTT. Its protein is CASRDQRGKGEKLFF. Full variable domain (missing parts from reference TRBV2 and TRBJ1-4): EPEVTQTPSHQVTQMGQEVILRCVPISNHLYFYWYRQILGQKVEFLVSFYNNEISEKSEIFDDQFSVERPDGSNFTLKIRSTKLEDSAMYFCASRDQRGKGEKLFFGSGTQLSVL.

The CDR3 DNA reads as TGTGCCTGGAGTGTTCACAGGCGGGACGAGCAGTACTTC. Amino acids: CAWSVHRRDEQYF. The chain employs TRBV30 and TRBJ2-7; D could derive from TRBD1 or TRBD2 (5 bases each). Germline V lookup: CDR1 GTSNPN, CDR2 SVGIG (reference sequence). This CDR3 comprises 13 residues. Between the trimmed V and J ends, which lost 0 bases and 5 bases, there was a span of 11 bases.

CDR3 nucleotide sequence: TGCGCCAGCAGCTTGGGGGGCGGGGACCTCGGGCAGCCCCAGCATTTT. Encoded protein: CASSLGGGDLGQPQHF. This chain uses TRBV5-1 with TRBJ1-5; the D gene is possibly TRBD1 (5 bases). The germline CDR1 and CDR2 sequences are SGHRS and YFSETQ. The CDR3 runs to 16 residues. V was cut by 0 bases and J by 7 bases, with 17 bases left in between.